These 16 T cell receptor beta chains were all obtained from the same sample, sequenced in a study of cytomegalovirus exposure and HLA in healthy donors. Profiling relied on immunoSEQ multiplex PCR, and the TCRdb table lists in-frame clones only, not all of them. The sample carries 150,000 to 250,000 clones, around 84% recorded once. Sequencing used PBMCs. Receptors originate from a woman in her 30s in good health and CMV-seropositive.

The gene calls are TRBV6-1 and TRBJ1-2; no clear D gene. This CDR3 region has 14 residues. CDR1 MNHNS and CDR2 SASEGT come from the germline V gene. Trimming shortened V by 1 base and J by 4 bases, and 10 bases separated the two germline ends. CDR3: CASSEGSGVYGYTF. CDR3 nucleotide sequence: TGTGCCAGCAGTGAAGGATCCGGGGTCTATGGCTACACCTTC.

The chain is built from TRBV28 and TRBJ1-1; TRBD1 agrees at 7 bases. The V gene's germline CDR1 is MDHEN and CDR2 SYDVKM. CDR3 length: 14 residues. V lost 5 bases, J lost 11 bases, and 14 bases stayed unmatched. The CDR3 DNA sequence: TGTGCCAGCAGTGAACCCACTAACAGGGGAGGCGCTTTCTTT. It is translated as CASSEPTNRGGAFF.

V and J are TRBV18 and TRBJ2-1; 15 bases align to TRBD2. Germline loops: CDR1 KGHSH, CDR2 LQKENI. The CDR3 spans 16 residues. V lost 0 bases to trimming and J lost 7 bases; unmatched junction nucleotides: 1. The CDR3 region is CASSPPGLAGGNEQFF. For the CDR3, the DNA is TGTGCCAGCTCACCACCGGGACTAGCGGGAGGAAATGAGCAGTTCTTC.

This clone appeared a few times. The chain is built from TRBV6-8 and TRBJ2-2; the match to TRBD2 covers 11 bases. The CDR3 contains 17 residues. V dropped 3 bases and J dropped 5; count of bases not matched to a gene: 8. Germline V lookup: CDR1 MNHGY, CDR2 SAAAGT. The CDR3 bases are TGTGCCAGCAGTTATAAGGGACTAGCGGAAAATACCGGGGAGCTGTTTTTT. Residues: CASSYKGLAENTGELFF.

This chain connects TRBV28 to TRBJ1-5, with D possibly being TRBD1 (6 bases). This CDR3 region has 14 residues. The ends were cut back, 5 bases at V and 6 bases at J, with 14 bases in the middle. Germline lookup yields CDR1 MDHEN and CDR2 SYDVKM. As DNA, the CDR3 is TGTGCCAGCAGTCCGCTACAGGGCCGTCAGCCCCAGCATTTT. It codes for CASSPLQGRQPQHF.

The V and J genes are TRBV25-1 and TRBJ1-1; D unclear. V gave up 3 bases and J gave up 4 bases, with 6 bases separating them. CDR3 length: 12 residues. Germline assignment: CDR1 MGHDK and CDR2 SYGVNS. Here the CDR3 reads CASSDGVTEAFF. CDR3 coding DNA: TGTGCCAGCAGTGACGGGGTCACTGAAGCTTTCTTT.

V usage is TRBV6-1 and J usage is TRBJ1-2, with D hard to call. CDR1 and CDR2 (germline): MNHNS, SASEGT. With 4 bases removed from V and 1 base from J, the gap between germline ends came to 7 bases. CDR3 length: 13 amino acids. In DNA, the CDR3 is TGTGCCAGCAGTGGTCGGGGTAACTATGGCTACACCTTC. Encoded protein: CASSGRGNYGYTF.

The V gene is TRBV7-9, the J gene TRBJ1-4; tentative D call: TRBD1 (6 bases). V was clipped by 5 bases and J by 6 bases, with 22 bases between them. The CDR3 has 17 amino acids. The germline V gene encodes CDR1 SEHNR and CDR2 FQNEAQ (reference sequence). The CDR3 DNA sequence: TGTGCCAGCAGCCAAGTGGGGGGGCGCGGTGATGATGAAAAACTGTTTTTT. Its protein product is CASSQVGGRGDDEKLFF.

The gene calls are TRBV6-4 and TRBJ1-5; the D gene is possibly TRBD1 (6 bases). V lost 5 bases and J 3 bases, leaving 8 bases between the germline ends. The CDR3 has 13 residues. The V gene's germline CDR1 is MRHNA and CDR2 SNTAGT. DNA for the CDR3: TGTGCCAGCAGTAGGGACACCAATCAGCCCCAGCATTTT. Protein product: CASSRDTNQPQHF.

V and J are TRBV9 and TRBJ2-7, with 9 bases that match TRBD2. This CDR3 region has 15 residues. Germline loops: CDR1 SGDLS, CDR2 YYNGEE. V lost 0 bases and J lost 4; bases outside the gene matches: 5. The CDR3 DNA is TGTGCCAGCAGCGTAGCTAGTAGCGGGAGTTACGAGCAGTACTTC. It is translated as CASSVASSGSYEQYF.

This sequence joins TRBV9 and TRBJ2-7; 8 positions match TRBD1. Germline V gene data show CDR1 as SGDLS and CDR2 as YYNGEE. CDR3 length: 15 residues. V lost 3 bases to trimming and J lost 2 bases; unmatched junction nucleotides: 7. The CDR3 region is CASSETGATTYEQYF. CDR3 in DNA: TGTGCCAGCAGCGAGACAGGGGCCACCACCTACGAGCAGTACTTC.

The chain is built from TRBV6-6 and TRBJ1-1; D call uncertain. The germline V gene has CDR1 MNHNY and CDR2 SVGAGI (reference sequence). The CDR3 runs to 15 residues. V was trimmed by 6 bases and J by 0 bases, leaving 14 bases between them. The CDR3 protein is CASSRGREVNTEAFF. CDR3 in DNA: TGTGCCAGCAGCCGCGGTCGAGAGGTGAACACTGAAGCTTTCTTT.

The V and J genes are TRBV7-8 and TRBJ1-1; 7 nucleotides align to TRBD1. V shed 7 bases and J 1 base; nucleotides not matched to a gene: 3. Per germline, CDR1 SGHVS and CDR2 FQNEAQ. The CDR3 covers 13 residues. Here the CDR3 DNA reads TGTGCCAGCAAGAGACAGGGGAACACTGAAGCTTTCTTT. It codes for CASKRQGNTEAFF.

A few counts support this clone. This sequence joins TRBV30 and TRBJ1-2; possible D gene TRBD1, 6 bases. The germline V gene encodes CDR1 GTSNPN and CDR2 SVGIG (reference sequence). The CDR3 runs 13 residues. Trimming took 6 bases from V and 6 from J, leaving 17 bases between them. CDR3 DNA: TGTGCCTGCGACAGGTGTGGGGATGATGGCTACACCTTC. Residues: CACDRCGDDGYTF.

The J gene is TRBJ1-2, the V gene TRBV18; a weak D match, TRBD1 (5 bases). Germline CDR1 reads KGHSH; CDR2 reads LQKENI. V shed 2 bases and J shed 7 bases, with 17 bases lying between them. The CDR3 spans 15 residues. In DNA form, the CDR3 reads TGTGCCAGCTCACCAAGTGAAGGCAGGGTTAGTGGCTACACCTTC. It specifies CASSPSEGRVSGYTF. The whole variable domain, remainder taken from reference TRBV18 and TRBJ1-2, is NAGVMQNPRHLVRRRGQEARLRCSPMKGHSHVYWYRQLPEEGLKFMVYLQKENIIDESGMPKERFSAEFPKEGPSILRIQQVVRGDSAAYFCASSPSEGRVSGYTFGSGTRLTVV.

The genes are TRBV7-2 and TRBJ2-7, with 7 bases that match TRBD1. Trimming at V came to 5 bases and at J to 2 bases, leaving 9 bases not matched to a gene. The CDR3 totals 15 residues. Germline V lookup: CDR1 SGHTA, CDR2 FQGNSA. The CDR3 region is CASSAQGFSTYEQYF. The CDR3 DNA is TGTGCCAGCAGCGCACAGGGGTTCAGTACCTACGAGCAGTACTTC.